The T cell receptor beta chain under discussion was sequenced for a study of blood T cells in healthy people across ages (dated by TCRdb to about 2015). At the level of the whole study: In model experiments, template switching captured about one uniquely barcoded TCR beta cDNA molecule for every two T cells. Using the same blood draw, the study looked at two additional independent replicas of 1 million unique cDNA reads for two donors, one aged 18 to 30 and the other aged 80 or older. Donors were grouped into four age groups: young (average about 15 years), middle-aged (39), aged (about 60) and long-lived (roughly 80). Using deep sequencing normalized with unique cDNA molecular identifiers, the study measured how TCR beta repertoire diversity changes with age.

CDR1 and CDR2 are read off the germline V gene as SQVTM and ANQGSEA. From the cysteine through the phenylalanine, the CDR3 covers 9 amino acids. Of all the DNA, just the CDR3 is kept, 27 bases in frame from base 1. Findings and caveats that apply to the study as a whole: Total diversity estimates from one million sequenced T cells were considered lower bounds and underestimates. As age increased, observed TCR beta diversity per million T cells dropped in a roughly linear way, and a significant reduction was already evident by age around 41. Because profiling used bulk unsorted PBMCs, naive and antigen-experienced compartments could not be compared conclusively. Compared with the aged group, the long-lived group had more naive CD4+ T cells, fewer expanded clones and increased TCR diversity, suggesting age selection. Donor CMV infection status was unknown, potentially confounding age-related changes in expanded clonotypes. The percentage of naive T cells measured by flow cytometry correlated strongly with observed TCR beta diversity.

The donors were 40 or so Caucasian individuals from Russia, aged about 6 to 95 years, who were systemically healthy. About 9.1 milliliters of peripheral blood were collected from each donor into EDTA-treated Vacutainer tubes. Ficoll-Paque density-gradient centrifugation was used to isolate PBMCs, with at least 6.5 million per sample. Trizol reagent was used to extract total RNA from PBMCs, with at least 6 micrograms per sample. The percentages of naive CD45RAhigh/CD27high T cells were determined by flow cytometry on a PBMC aliquot from every donor. Library method: 5' RACE. The instrument was an Illumina HiSeq 2500. A second 7 to 11 cycle PCR used a sample-barcoded 5' primer and a J-beta primer mix. A template-switch 5' adaptor carrying 12 random nucleotides introduced a unique molecular identifier onto each TCR beta cDNA molecule. At least 2.5 million CDR3-containing paired-end reads were obtained from each sample. All of the RNA was converted into first-strand cDNA using the Mint cDNA synthesis kit, with a TRBC-specific oligonucleotide serving as the primer. Following uracil-DNA glycosylase treatment, a first 18-cycle PCR with universal primers M1SS and BC2_uni_R was performed on all cDNA. In the authors' own workflow: For normalization, 1 million high-quality reads, each with a distinct molecular identifier, were randomly selected from each sample. Reads sharing molecular identifiers were discarded rather than binned into consensus sequences. MiTCR, with a Q25 quality threshold and the strictest error-elimination algorithm, was used for CDR3 identification, clonotype clustering and error correction. A nonparametric unseen species model with Euler transformation was used to estimate a lower bound on total TCR beta diversity. The raw public reads went through TCRdb reprocessing: fastp at Q25, MiXCR clone calling, in-frame beta chains kept. Every CDR3 protein is listed once, alongside the most common genes and DNA of its rows. The V and J calls follow TCRdb's processing rather than the paper's. The sample table contains more than 1,000,000 distinct CDR3 sequences; only one count was recorded for around 27% of them. About 0.8% of the sample goes to the ten largest clones.

A note on this clonotype: It lacks a known antigen. Sequence at one end of the junction differs from germline and may be a read error.

The data also belong to a second study, concerning T cells of mothers and their children. As that second paper reports: The donors were nine systemically healthy Caucasian individuals, made up of three mothers and their six children. cDNA synthesis consumed the entire amount of extracted RNA, loaded at 1.5 ug RNA in each 15 ul reaction. In the second PCR, the M1S primer added sample barcodes and 2-4 random nucleotides. Over 9.5 million TCR beta CDR3 reads were obtained for each mother, and around 2.7 million reads were obtained for each child. Thymic selection shapes the output of TCR recombination in a similar way in related and unrelated pairs, and inherited differences have a minor effect. Related mother-child pairs always showed normalized repertoire overlap that was slightly higher than in unrelated mother-child pairs, though the difference was never significant. No persistent microchimeric T cell clones were detected, at a sensitivity of approximately 100 clones per million clonotypes. In the study, deep NGS was used to compare the TCR beta repertoires of mothers and children, and features distinguishing related mother-child pairs from unrelated individuals were sought. The mean age was roughly 44 +/- 4 years for the mothers and about 12 +/- 4 years for the children. After adapter ligation with NEBNext reagents, the libraries were sequenced on Illumina HiSeq 2000 with 100+100 nt paired-end reads. To avoid cross-contamination, the mother libraries and the child libraries were prepared a month apart and sequenced in separate runs. Each donor had between roughly 500,000 and 2,100,000 distinct TCR beta clonotypes identified. Naive TCR beta clonotypes were estimated from low-frequency clonotypes matched to each donor's FACS-determined naive share, without sorting.

The chain couples TRBV29-1 to TRBJ1-1; no D gene call is confident. Sequenced input: blood. This clonotype originated in a girl aged 2 to 10 in good health. CDR3 reads: CSVAPGLPF. The DNA is TGCAGCGTTGCCCCTGGACTTCCATTT. Reference TRBV29-1 and TRBJ1-1 proteins supply the regions before and after the CDR3; the full variable domain is: SAVISQKPSRDICQRGTSLTIQCQVDSQVTMMFWYRQQPGQSLTLIATANQGSEATYESGFVIDKFPISRPNLTFSTLTVSNMSPEDSSIYLCSVAPGLPFGQGTRLTVV.